The 17 T cell receptor beta chains listed next were all sequenced from one sample in a study of radiation and T cells in renal cell carcinoma. TCRdb keeps only in-frame clones here, not all; method: immunoSEQ multiplex PCR. Of some 70,000 clones in the sample, roughly 87% were seen once. Stated time point: blood 2 weeks post-SBRT. The treatment denotes: 15 Gy SBRT to primary tumor, nephrectomy 4 weeks later. The sequencing used blood, collected from a patient whose treatment included radiotherapy and nephrectomy. The receptors originated from a man in his 60s with renal cell carcinoma.

The chain carries TRBV28 and TRBJ2-7, with 8 bases fitting TRBD2. The CDR3 has 14 amino acids. Per germline, CDR1 MDHEN and CDR2 SYDVKM. The trim removed 6 bases at V and 6 bases at J, leaving 10 bases unmatched. CDR3 nucleotides: TGTGCCAGCAGGTCCCCAGCGGGAGCTGGCGAGCAGTACTTC. Residues: CASRSPAGAGEQYF.

The gene calls are TRBV4-2 and TRBJ2-3; TRBD2 is a possible D gene (7 bases). The germline V and J ends were trimmed by 5 bases and 4 bases, with 19 bases remaining between them. The CDR3 is 16 residues long. Germline V gives CDR1 LGHNA, CDR2 YNFKEQ. This CDR3 is CASSARGGGEADTQYF. DNA for the CDR3: TGTGCCAGCAGCGCAAGAGGGGGGGGAGAGGCAGATACGCAGTATTTT.

The genes are TRBV19 and TRBJ2-3; tentatively, D is TRBD2 (5 bases). The CDR3 extends over 12 amino acids. Germline V gene sequence: CDR1 LNHDA, CDR2 SQIVND (reference sequence). V lost 6 bases, J lost 5 bases, and 9 bases lay in between. CDR3: CASSWGEDTQYF. For the CDR3, the DNA is TGTGCCAGTAGCTGGGGAGAAGATACGCAGTATTTT. Looking up the rest from reference TRBV19 and TRBJ2-3 gives the full variable domain: DGGITQSPKYLFRKEGQNVTLSCEQNLNHDAMYWYRQDPGQGLRLIYYSQIVNDFQKGDIAEGYSVSREKKESFPLTVTSAQKNPTAFYLCASSWGEDTQYFGPGTRLTVL.

This rearrangement joins TRBV19 to TRBJ1-1, with D perhaps TRBD1 (5 bases). The CDR3 runs 17 residues. V was trimmed by 3 bases and J by 4 bases, leaving 21 bases between them. Germline assignment: CDR1 LNHDA and CDR2 SQIVND (reference sequence). The CDR3 region has the DNA TGTGCCAGTAGTATCCTCGCCCCGCACGGGGGGGGCACTGAAGCTTTCTTT. It is translated as CASSILAPHGGGTEAFF.

The genes are TRBV10-3 and TRBJ2-2, with D tentatively TRBD2 (6 bases). Germline CDR1 reads ENHRY; CDR2 reads SYGVKD. V was trimmed by 3 bases and J by 7 bases, leaving 15 bases between them. The CDR3 contains 15 residues. This CDR3 is CAISDIGSFNGELFF. The CDR3 nucleotides are TGTGCCATCAGTGACATCGGGAGCTTCAACGGGGAGCTGTTTTTT.

The chain carries TRBV2 and TRBJ2-5, with D unresolved. CDR1 is SNHLY, CDR2 FYNNEI, per germline. CDR3 size: 13 residues. The V and J ends lost 1 base and 7 bases respectively, with 10 bases between them. The CDR3: CASSEVGARTQYF. CDR3 in DNA: TGTGCCAGCAGTGAAGTGGGTGCCAGGACCCAGTACTTC. Based on the CDR3 plus reference TRBV2 and TRBJ2-5, the full variable domain is EPEVTQTPSHQVTQMGQEVILRCVPISNHLYFYWYRQILGQKVEFLVSFYNNEISEKSEIFDDQFSVERPDGSNFTLKIRSTKLEDSAMYFCASSEVGARTQYFGPGTRLLVL.

V is TRBV7-9 and J is TRBJ2-3; 9 nucleotides match TRBD1. J was trimmed by 2 bases and V by 6 bases; bases with no gene match: 9. The germline V gene has CDR1 SEHNR and CDR2 FQNEAQ (reference sequence). The CDR3 extends over 16 amino acids. The CDR3 DNA reads as TGTGCCAGCAGTCTCCGGACAGGGGCCGCCACAGATACGCAGTATTTT. It codes for CASSLRTGAATDTQYF. The whole variable domain, filled in from reference TRBV7-9 and TRBJ2-3, reads DTGVSQNPRHKITKRGQNVTFRCDPISEHNRLYWYRQTLGQGPEFLTYFQNEAQLEKSRLLSDRFSAERPKGSFSTLEIQRTEQGDSAMYLCASSLRTGAATDTQYFGPGTRLTVL.

The rearrangement joins TRBV5-1 to TRBJ1-4, with D hard to call. The CDR3 length is 15 residues. From germline, CDR1 is SGHRS and CDR2 YFSETQ. Deletions cut 4 bases from V and 8 bases from J, with 18 bases between. The CDR3, as DNA: TGCGCCAGCAGCAATCAGAGGGTGGTGGGGGAAAAACTGTTTTTT. Its translation is CASSNQRVVGEKLFF.

The V gene is TRBV30, the J gene TRBJ2-1; tentatively, D is TRBD2 (6 bases). The germline V gene has CDR1 GTSNPN and CDR2 SVGIG (reference sequence). V gave up 2 bases and J gave up 7 bases, with 15 bases separating them. CDR3 length: 14 amino acids. In DNA, the CDR3 is TGTGCCTGGAGTCCCACGACTAGGTCGAATGAGCAGTTCTTC. Amino acid sequence: CAWSPTTRSNEQFF.

The chain carries TRBV29-1 and TRBJ2-5; D is perhaps TRBD1 (5 bases). Germline lookup yields CDR1 SQVTM and CDR2 ANQGSEA. CDR3 length: 13 amino acids. V gave up 2 bases and J gave up 4 bases, with 11 bases separating them. The DNA for the CDR3 is TGCAGCGTTGAAAGGGGCCCCATAGAGACCCAGTACTTC. Amino acid sequence: CSVERGPIETQYF.

CDR3 bases: TGTGCCAGCAGCAATAGCGGGAGTCTCTACGAGCAGTACTTC. It yields the protein CASSNSGSLYEQYF. V usage is TRBV7-6 and J usage is TRBJ2-7, with 9 bases identical to TRBD2. Per germline, CDR1 SGHVS and CDR2 FNYEAQ. V was pared by 5 bases and J by 3 bases, with 5 bases of the junction left unmatched. The CDR3 is 14 residues long. Complete variable domain (other parts from reference TRBV7-6 and TRBJ2-7): GAGVSQSPRYKVTKRGQDVALRCDPISGHVSLYWYRQALGQGPEFLTYFNYEAQQDKSGLPNDRFSAERPEGSISTLTIQRTEQRDSAMYRCASSNSGSLYEQYFGPGTRLTVT.

V usage is TRBV15 and J usage is TRBJ2-1; 8 bases line up with TRBD2. This CDR3 contains 15 residues. CDR1 LNHNV and CDR2 YYDKDF come from the germline V gene (reference sequence). The junction had 3 bases not matched to a gene; V was cut back by 0 bases and J by 5 bases. CDR3 nucleotide sequence: TGTGCCACCAGCAGAGATCCAGCGGGGGACAATGAGCAGTTCTTC. Translation gives CATSRDPAGDNEQFF. The full variable domain, rest sourced from reference TRBV15 and TRBJ2-1, is DAMVIQNPRYQVTQFGKPVTLSCSQTLNHNVMYWYQQKSSQAPKLLFHYYDKDFNNEADTPDNFQSRRPNTSFCFLDIRSPGLGDTAMYLCATSRDPAGDNEQFFGPGTRLTVL.

This sequence joins TRBV7-9 and TRBJ2-1; 8 positions match TRBD2. Germline trimming cut 3 bases from V and 4 bases from J; bases unmatched to any gene: 8. The CDR3 covers 16 residues. From germline, CDR1 is SEHNR and CDR2 FQNEAQ (reference sequence). The chain's CDR3 is CASSFTAGVVYNEQFF. The CDR3 DNA follows: TGTGCCAGCAGCTTTACAGCGGGAGTAGTTTACAATGAGCAGTTCTTC.

The chain uses TRBV15 and TRBJ2-5, with D perhaps matching TRBD2 (6 bases). CDR1 is LNHNV and CDR2 is YYDKDF in the germline V gene (reference sequence). Trimming pared 2 bases from V and 4 bases from J, leaving 14 bases between. The CDR3 contains 15 residues. The CDR3 nucleotides are TGTGCCACCAGCAGACCTCGGGGGAAGTTAGAGACCCAGTACTTC. Its protein is CATSRPRGKLETQYF.

This clone was recorded only once. The chain employs TRBV5-4 and TRBJ2-1; 9 bases fit TRBD2. The CDR3 length is 14 residues. V trimming: 3 bases; J trimming: 8 bases; junction bases outside the gene matches: 6. CDR1 is SGHNT, CDR2 YYREEE, per germline (reference sequence). CDR3 DNA sequence: TGTGCCAGCAGCTGGCGCGGGAGGGACCATGAGCAGTTCTTC. It encodes CASSWRGRDHEQFF.

V and J are TRBV7-8 and TRBJ1-2, with D perhaps TRBD1 (5 bases). The length of the CDR3 is 16 residues. Germline V gene lookup returns CDR1 SGHVS and CDR2 FQNEAQ. The ends were cut back, 2 bases at V and 4 bases at J, with 17 bases in the middle. The CDR3 sequence is CASSLSSGESPYGYTF. Written as DNA, the CDR3 is TGTGCCAGCAGCTTAAGTTCGGGGGAGAGCCCCTATGGCTACACCTTC.

The chain links TRBV5-1 to TRBJ2-7; D is possibly TRBD2 (5 bases). Germline V lookup: CDR1 SGHRS, CDR2 YFSETQ. Trimming took off 2 bases at V and 3 bases at J, with 6 bases between the two ends. The CDR3 extends over 12 amino acids. The CDR3 DNA follows: TGCGCCAGCAGCTTTCGGGGCTACGAGCAGTACTTC. Amino acids: CASSFRGYEQYF. Complete variable domain (other parts from reference TRBV5-1 and TRBJ2-7): KAGVTQTPRYLIKTRGQQVTLSCSPISGHRSVSWYQQTPGQGLQFLFEYFSETQRNKGNFPGRFSGRQFSNSRSEMNVSTLELGDSALYLCASSFRGYEQYFGPGTRLTVT.